Listed here are 22 T cell receptor beta chains from one sample, sequenced in a study of blood T cell repertoires in COVID-19. TCRdb's copy holds only in-frame clones and misses some; the assay was immunoSEQ multiplex PCR. Of 150,000 or so clones listed, roughly nine tenths were seen once; the top ten hold around 15%. Material: peripheral blood. These receptors were taken from a man aged 18-30 years with COVID-19, enrolled during active disease.

The V gene is TRBV30, the J gene TRBJ1-5; 11 positions agree with TRBD1. Germline-derived CDR1 and CDR2 are GTSNPN and SVGIG (reference sequence). Trimming at V came to 4 bases and at J to 6 bases, leaving 8 bases not matched to a gene. The CDR3 loop spans 15 amino acids. CDR3 DNA sequence: TGTGCCTGGACCAACGGACAGGGGGCGGGTCAGCCCCAGCATTTT. Translated, it gives CAWTNGQGAGQPQHF.

This clone was seen a handful of times. The chain joins TRBV7-9 to TRBJ2-2; TRBD2 might be the D (5 bases). Germline V CDR1 and CDR2: SEHNR, FQNEAQ (reference sequence). The CDR3 loop spans 15 amino acids. Trimming shortened V by 0 bases and J by 8 bases, and 13 bases separated the two germline ends. This CDR3 reads CASSLADWLQGELFF. DNA for the CDR3: TGTGCCAGCAGCTTAGCGGACTGGCTTCAGGGGGAGCTGTTTTTT.

The gene calls are TRBV30 and TRBJ2-1, with 11 bases that match TRBD2. From germline, CDR1 is GTSNPN and CDR2 SVGIG (reference sequence). This CDR3 has 13 amino acids. Trimming removed 2 bases from V and 9 bases from J; junction bases left unmatched: 3. DNA for the CDR3: TGTGCCTGGAGTTATCTAGCGGGAGGTGAGCAGTTCTTC. It yields the protein CAWSYLAGGEQFF.

The chain employs TRBV30 and TRBJ2-3; maybe TRBD1 (6 bases). Germline V lookup: CDR1 GTSNPN, CDR2 SVGIG (reference sequence). The CDR3 is made up of 15 amino acids. V was pared by 3 bases and J by 3 bases, with 16 bases between. This CDR3 is CAWSGDKSGTDTQYF. CDR3 DNA sequence: TGTGCCTGGAGCGGGGACAAGTCGGGGACAGATACGCAGTATTTT.

This clone was seen once. The CDR3 DNA sequence: TGTGCCAGCAGCTTAGGAAGTAGGCTAGCGGGAATCACAGATACGCAGTATTTT. It specifies CASSLGSRLAGITDTQYF. The rearrangement links TRBV7-2 to TRBJ2-3, with 9 bases fitting TRBD2. Germline CDR1 reads SGHTA; CDR2 reads FQGNSA. CDR3 length equals 18 residues. The ends lost 1 base at V and 2 bases at J; junction bases unmatched: 10.

This chain connects TRBV25-1 to TRBJ1-6, with a tentative D call TRBD1 (5 bases). V was shortened by 6 bases and J by 7 bases, with 13 bases between the two germline ends. Germline loops: CDR1 MGHDK, CDR2 SYGVNS. This CDR3 comprises 14 residues. The CDR3 loop reads CASSPGTSNSPLHF. DNA for the CDR3: TGTGCCAGCAGCCCCGGGACTTCGAATTCACCCCTCCACTTT.

This chain links TRBV7-6 with TRBJ2-1; 7 bases are a match to TRBD1. The CDR3 is 13 amino acids. Germline CDR1 SGHVS, CDR2 FNYEAQ. After removal of 5 bases from V and 4 bases from J, the junction contained 2 bases not matched to a gene. CDR3 sequence: CASSIRGYNEQFF. CDR3 DNA sequence: TGTGCCAGCAGCATCAGGGGGTACAATGAGCAGTTCTTC.

The CDR3: CASSQDWYRRLENEQFF. CDR3 nucleotides: TGTGCCAGCAGCCAAGATTGGTACAGGCGCCTGGAAAATGAGCAGTTCTTC. The V call is TRBV3-1 (or the pseudogene TRBV3-2), the J call TRBJ2-1; D is possibly TRBD1 (5 bases). The CDR3 length is 17 residues. From germline, CDR1 is LGHDT and CDR2 YNNKEL (reference sequence). Trimming cost V 0 bases and J 7 bases, with 19 bases left between them.

This clone was picked up many times. This chain uses TRBV5-1 with TRBJ1-5; D might be TRBD1 (5 bases). The CDR3 totals 15 residues. The V gene lost 0 bases and the J gene lost 1 base, with 8 bases spanning the gap. In germline, CDR1 is SGHRS, CDR2 YFSETQ. The CDR3 loop reads CASSLGGRSNQPQHF. DNA for the CDR3: TGCGCCAGCAGCTTGGGGGGCCGGAGCAATCAGCCCCAGCATTTT.

The chain uses TRBV4-2 and TRBJ1-2; D is ambiguous. The CDR3 totals 13 residues. The germline CDR1 and CDR2 sequences are LGHNA and YNFKEQ. Deletions cut 0 bases from V and 8 bases from J, with 10 bases between. CDR3 nucleotides: TGTGCCAGCAGCCAAGAAAAGACGGGAGGCTACACCTTC. Protein sequence: CASSQEKTGGYTF.

The CDR3 bases are TGTGCCAGTAGTCCACAGGGGAGCACTGAAGCTTTCTTT. Protein product: CASSPQGSTEAFF. The chain uses TRBV19 and TRBJ1-1; 7 nucleotides align to TRBD1. Germline-derived CDR1 and CDR2 are LNHDA and SQIVND (reference sequence). There are 13 residues in the CDR3. V gave up 5 bases and J gave up 4 bases; unmatched junction bases: 4.

V gene TRBV18 combines with J gene TRBJ2-3, with TRBD2 as a possible D gene (6 bases). V was clipped by 3 bases and J by 5 bases, with 9 bases between them. CDR3 size: 13 residues. Germline V gene data show CDR1 as KGHSH and CDR2 as LQKENI. The CDR3 sequence is CASSPPGVDTQYF. For the CDR3, the DNA is TGTGCCAGCTCACCTCCGGGAGTAGATACGCAGTATTTT.

The chain links TRBV19 to TRBJ2-1; TRBD2 aligns across 11 bases. This CDR3 contains 17 residues. CDR1 LNHDA and CDR2 SQIVND come from the germline V gene (reference sequence). With V trimmed by 4 bases and J by 5 bases, 10 bases remained unmatched. In DNA form, the CDR3 reads TGTGCCAGTAGTACGGGACTAGCGGCCGATTTCAACAATGAGCAGTTCTTC. Translated, it gives CASSTGLAADFNNEQFF.

This chain links TRBV19 with TRBJ2-7; possibly TRBD2 for D (5 bases). V lost 5 bases to trimming and J lost 1 base, with 12 bases between them. CDR3 size: 14 residues. The germline CDR1 and CDR2 sequences are LNHDA and SQIVND (reference sequence). CDR3 nucleotide sequence: TGTGCCAGTAGTGGGAACGGGGTGTCCTACGAGCAGTACTTC. It translates to CASSGNGVSYEQYF.

The chain couples TRBV19 to TRBJ2-1; D might be TRBD2 (7 bases). Germline V gene lookup returns CDR1 LNHDA and CDR2 SQIVND (reference sequence). V was clipped by 3 bases and J by 0 bases, with 24 bases between them. The CDR3 sequence is 20 residues long. CDR3 nucleotides: TGTGCCAGTAGTATTCGGTACGGGGGGCTGGAAACAAGCTCCTACAATGAGCAGTTCTTC. As protein: CASSIRYGGLETSSYNEQFF.

The chain carries TRBV15 and TRBJ2-5; 12 bases agree with TRBD2. V shed 5 bases, J shed 2 bases, and the junction held 3 bases outside the gene matches. From germline, CDR1 is LNHNV and CDR2 YYDKDF (reference sequence). The CDR3 contains 15 residues. CDR3 sequence (DNA): TGTGCCACCAGCGGTGGACTAGCGGGACAAGAGACCCAGTACTTC. It is translated as CATSGGLAGQETQYF.

The gene calls are TRBV7-2 and TRBJ1-3, with D unclear. Germline values: CDR1 SGHTA, CDR2 FQGNSA. CDR3 length: 15 residues. Trimming pared 1 base from V and 2 bases from J, leaving 9 bases between. The CDR3 bases are TGTGCCAGCAGCTTAGGAGGCAGTGCTGGAAACACCATATATTTT. Amino acid sequence: CASSLGGSAGNTIYF.

The chain employs TRBV7-9 and TRBJ2-3; D is undetermined. The CDR3 consists of 11 residues. Germline V CDR1 and CDR2: SEHNR, FQNEAQ (reference sequence). V was trimmed by 5 bases and J by 2 bases, leaving 2 bases between them. In DNA, the CDR3 is TGTGCCAGCAGCCTCACAGATACGCAGTATTTT. Amino acids: CASSLTDTQYF.

This rearrangement joins TRBV27 to TRBJ2-5; 9 nucleotides align to TRBD2. The CDR3 sequence is 15 residues long. The J segment lost 4 bases and the V segment lost 2 bases, leaving 5 bases of the junction unmatched. Per germline, CDR1 MNHEY and CDR2 SMNVEV (reference sequence). This CDR3 is CASSLGVLAGETQYF. CDR3 DNA sequence: TGTGCCAGCAGTTTAGGGGTACTAGCGGGAGAGACCCAGTACTTC.

As DNA, the CDR3 is TGTGCCAGCAGCCCGGGACAGGGATCCTACGAGCAGTACTTC. Its translation: CASSPGQGSYEQYF. The chain couples TRBV13 to TRBJ2-7; 9 bases map to TRBD1. Germline V lookup: CDR1 PRHDT, CDR2 FYEKMQ (reference sequence). The CDR3 length is 14 residues. V shed 5 bases, J shed 1 base, and the junction held 3 bases outside the gene matches.

V usage is TRBV27 and J usage is TRBJ1-2, with 7 bases that match TRBD1. The length of the CDR3 is 13 residues. Per germline, CDR1 MNHEY and CDR2 SMNVEV (reference sequence). The J segment lost 8 bases and the V segment lost 3 bases, leaving 6 bases of the junction unmatched. The CDR3 is CASSFEGAGGYTF. DNA for the CDR3: TGTGCCAGCAGTTTTGAGGGGGCGGGCGGCTACACCTTC.

The CDR3 DNA reads TGCGCCAGCAGCTTGGACGCGGTCTACAATGAGCAGTTCTTC. Protein product: CASSLDAVYNEQFF. V usage is TRBV5-1 and J usage is TRBJ2-1; D gene unclear. Germline CDR1 SGHRS, CDR2 YFSETQ. There are 14 residues in the CDR3. V lost 0 bases to trimming and J lost 3 bases, with 7 bases between them.